Below are 19 T cell receptor beta chains sequenced from a single sample in a study of graft-versus-host responses after intestinal transplantation (dated by TCRdb to about 2021). Library generation was performed with the immunoSEQ multiplex PCR assay. The source is immuneACCESS, and TCRdb retained only in-frame sequences with V and J called. Part of the clones is not carried over; for the studies checked, unresolved V genes explain less than half of this, and the remainder is unexplained. Recorded for this sample are about 9,600 clones; about 76% of them occurred a single time. 20% of the sample is held by the ten biggest clonotypes. Intraepithelial and lamina propria lymphocytes were isolated from graft specimens using dithiothreitol, EDTA incubations and collagenase D digestion. The source material was ileum tissue, sampled 450 to 480 days after intestinal transplantation. The receptors derive from a human patient who received an intestinal transplant, so some T cells may come from the graft donor.

The chain joins TRBV30 to TRBJ2-1, with D perhaps matching TRBD2 (7 bases). This CDR3 comprises 14 residues. Germline V CDR1 and CDR2: GTSNPN, SVGIG (reference sequence). Deletions cut 2 bases from V and 4 bases from J, with 12 bases between. The CDR3 nucleotides read TGTGCCTGGAGTCTGGAGGGGGGGTACAATGAGCAGTTCTTC. Its protein is CAWSLEGGYNEQFF.

V usage is TRBV10-1 and J usage is TRBJ2-3, with TRBD2 as a possible D gene (5 bases). V was pared by 5 bases and J by 3 bases, with 12 bases between. Germline V gives CDR1 WNHNN, CDR2 SYGVQD (reference sequence). There are 14 residues in the CDR3. CDR3 nucleotides: TGCGCCAGCAGTCCCGGGGAAATAACAGATACGCAGTATTTT. It is translated as CASSPGEITDTQYF.

The rearrangement joins TRBV6-6 to TRBJ1-6, with TRBD1 identical over 7 bases. This CDR3 is 15 amino acids long. With 0 bases clipped from V and 9 bases from J, the junction kept 5 bases outside the gene matches. CDR1 and CDR2 from the germline V gene are MNHNY and SVGAGI (reference sequence). The DNA of the CDR3 is TGTGCCAGCAGTTACTCGGGGGGGGACAGTTCACCCCTCCACTTT. It encodes CASSYSGGDSSPLHF.

The chain has TRBV6-5 and TRBJ1-2; the D is unclear. The germline CDR1 and CDR2 sequences are MNHEY and SVGAGI. Deletions cut 0 bases from V and 8 bases from J, with 10 bases between. The CDR3 is 13 amino acids. In DNA form, the CDR3 reads TGTGCCAGCAGTTACTCGGGGTTTCGCGGCTACACCTTC. Translation: CASSYSGFRGYTF.

The CDR3 region has the DNA TGTGCCAGACCCCGGGTTGGGGCGAAAGAGACCCAGTACTTC. Translated: CARPRVGAKETQYF. The chain recombines TRBV6-4 with TRBJ2-5, with D perhaps matching TRBD1 (5 bases). The CDR3 extends over 14 amino acids. Germline-derived CDR1 and CDR2 are MRHNA and SNTAGT. V was trimmed by 9 bases and J by 3 bases, leaving 17 bases between them.

In this sample, this clone turned up once. The CDR3 loop is CASSPDRGHEQYF. CDR3 coding DNA: TGTGCCAGCAGCCCGGACAGGGGTCACGAGCAGTACTTC. V gene TRBV9 combines with J gene TRBJ2-5; 9 positions match TRBD1. The J call may not be correct, given that the DNA end is closer to TRBJ2-7. CDR3 length: 13 residues. Germline V CDR1 and CDR2: SGDLS, YYNGEE.

This chain connects TRBV10-1 to TRBJ2-2; TRBD2 aligns across 8 bases. The germline V gene encodes CDR1 WNHNN and CDR2 SYGVQD (reference sequence). V trimming: 10 bases; J trimming: 5 bases; junction bases outside the gene matches: 3. The CDR3 has 12 amino acids. CDR3: CAKLADTGELFF. The CDR3 region has the DNA TGCGCCAAACTAGCGGATACCGGGGAGCTGTTTTTT.

There are a few counts of this clone. The chain combines TRBV4-2 with TRBJ2-1, with unresolved D. Looked up from germline, CDR1 is LGHNA and CDR2 is YNFKEQ. This CDR3 comprises 11 residues. V was cut by 5 bases and J by 6 bases, with 5 bases left in between. The chain's CDR3 is CASSFSNEQFF. The CDR3 nucleotides are TGTGCCAGCAGCTTCTCCAATGAGCAGTTCTTC.

The V and J genes are TRBV5-1 and TRBJ1-1; D unclear. V shed 3 bases and J shed 3 bases, with 15 bases lying between them. From germline, CDR1 is SGHRS and CDR2 YFSETQ. This CDR3 region has 15 residues. The DNA of the CDR3 is TGCGCCAGCAGCTCGGTCCCGGACGGATACACTGAAGCTTTCTTT. Residues: CASSSVPDGYTEAFF.

This chain joins TRBV7-9 and TRBJ2-7, with D tentatively TRBD2 (5 bases). Germline CDR1 SEHNR, CDR2 FQNEAQ (reference sequence). V lost 6 bases, J lost 0 bases, and 15 bases lay in between. CDR3 size: 15 residues. CDR3 DNA sequence: TGTGCCAGCAGTAGATCAGCGGCGGGCTCCTACGAGCAGTACTTC. Its protein product is CASSRSAAGSYEQYF.

In its sample, this clone was seen a few times. This chain joins TRBV5-1 and TRBJ2-7; TRBD1 is a possible D gene (5 bases). The V and J ends lost 2 bases and 5 bases respectively, with 17 bases between them. Germline V gives CDR1 SGHRS, CDR2 YFSETQ. CDR3 length: 15 amino acids. CDR3 in amino acids: CASSFRQGRWDEQYF. CDR3 nucleotide sequence: TGCGCCAGCAGCTTCAGGCAGGGCCGATGGGACGAGCAGTACTTC. The variable domain in full, completed from reference TRBV5-1 and TRBJ2-7, reads KAGVTQTPRYLIKTRGQQVTLSCSPISGHRSVSWYQQTPGQGLQFLFEYFSETQRNKGNFPGRFSGRQFSNSRSEMNVSTLELGDSALYLCASSFRQGRWDEQYFGPGTRLTVT.

The rearrangement uses TRBV28 and TRBJ1-1; 9 nucleotides agree with TRBD1. Germline lookup yields CDR1 MDHEN and CDR2 SYDVKM. Germline trimming cut 6 bases from V and 4 bases from J; bases unmatched to any gene: 6. The CDR3 has 14 residues. DNA for the CDR3: TGTGCCAGCAGAAAGATGACAGGGGGCACTGAAGCTTTCTTT. The encoded protein is CASRKMTGGTEAFF.

The table lists this clone with a count of one. V usage is TRBV7-9 and J usage is TRBJ2-7; D is perhaps TRBD2 (5 bases). CDR1 is SEHNR, CDR2 FQNEAQ, per germline (reference sequence). V was pared by 3 bases and J by 5 bases, with 11 bases between. CDR3 length: 13 residues. In DNA form, the CDR3 reads TGTGCCAGCAGCTTTCAGCTCGGGGACGAGCAGTACTTC. Translated: CASSFQLGDEQYF.

The rearrangement joins TRBV5-1 to TRBJ2-5; TRBD2 matches 14 bases. The J segment lost 5 bases and the V segment lost 2 bases, leaving 5 bases of the junction unmatched. CDR1 is SGHRS and CDR2 is YFSETQ in the germline V gene. This CDR3 is 16 amino acids long. The CDR3 DNA sequence: TGCGCCAGCAGCTTAAGACTAGCGGGGGGGCCCGAGACCCAGTACTTC. Translation: CASSLRLAGGPETQYF. Full variable domain (outside the CDR3, taken from reference TRBV5-1 and TRBJ2-5): KAGVTQTPRYLIKTRGQQVTLSCSPISGHRSVSWYQQTPGQGLQFLFEYFSETQRNKGNFPGRFSGRQFSNSRSEMNVSTLELGDSALYLCASSLRLAGGPETQYFGPGTRLLVL.

The J gene is TRBJ2-5, the V gene TRBV11-3; TRBD2 matches at 9 bases. The J call may be incorrect, as the DNA end agrees better with TRBJ2-7. This CDR3 is 14 amino acids long. The germline V gene has CDR1 SGHNT and CDR2 YENEEA. CDR3 protein: CASSLGGGAHEQYF. In DNA, the CDR3 is TGTGCCAGCAGCTTAGGCGGGGGGGCCCACGAGCAGTACTTC.

The chain has TRBV7-4 and TRBJ2-7; perhaps TRBD2 as D (6 bases). Trimming removed 5 bases from V and 0 bases from J, with 14 bases in between. This CDR3 comprises 15 residues. Germline assignment: CDR1 SGHVT and CDR2 SQSDAQ. CDR3 in DNA: TGTGCCAGCAGCCCCCGGGACTCCCCCTCCTACGAGCAGTACTTC. It codes for CASSPRDSPSYEQYF.

This chain uses TRBV6-4 with TRBJ1-1, with 7 bases that match TRBD1. The CDR3 totals 13 residues. Germline V gives CDR1 MRHNA, CDR2 SNTAGT. Trimming at V came to 8 bases and at J to 8 bases, leaving 11 bases not matched to a gene. Here the CDR3 DNA reads TGTGCCAGCCAGGGGACAGCAACTTCCGAAGCTTTCTTT. Amino acid sequence: CASQGTATSEAFF.

The CDR3 spells CASSFGGQGQETQYF. DNA for the CDR3: TGCGCCAGCAGCTTCGGTGGGCAGGGGCAAGAGACCCAGTACTTC. V is TRBV5-1 and J is TRBJ2-5; possible D gene TRBD1, 6 bases. The CDR3 is made up of 15 amino acids. V shed 2 bases and J shed 2 bases, with 13 bases lying between them. Per the germline V gene, CDR1 is SGHRS and CDR2 is YFSETQ. Supplemented by reference TRBV5-1 and TRBJ2-5, the full variable domain reads KAGVTQTPRYLIKTRGQQVTLSCSPISGHRSVSWYQQTPGQGLQFLFEYFSETQRNKGNFPGRFSGRQFSNSRSEMNVSTLELGDSALYLCASSFGGQGQETQYFGPGTRLLVL.

This chain's CDR3 is CASSSNLGAETQYF. The CDR3, as DNA: TGTGCCAGCAGCTCCAACCTGGGTGCGGAGACCCAGTACTTC. This chain connects TRBV7-7 to TRBJ2-5; D is unclear. Germline V gene lookup returns CDR1 SSHAT and CDR2 FNYEAQ (reference sequence). This CDR3 is 14 amino acids long. The ends were cut back, 4 bases at V and 5 bases at J, with 14 bases in the middle.